This TCR beta chain was recorded in a study of T-cell reconstitution after alpha-beta-depleted transplantation in children (dated by TCRdb to 2015 to 2016). Study-level background: The study quantitatively tracked T-cell immune reconstitution after TCRalphabeta/CD19-depleted allogeneic hematopoietic cell transplantation in children using TCR repertoire profiling. Study-wide conclusions, independent of this receptor: The frequencies of hyperexpanded clones fell over the following months, and after one year, T-cell counts and TCRbeta diversity were mostly attributed to newly produced T cells. The apparently early recovery of alphabetaT-cell counts about two months after transplant reportedly depended on only several hundred rapidly expanded clones that came from non-depleted graft cells. In some patients, the high TCRbeta diversity seen at day 60 was put down to recipient T cells and intrathymic progenitors that had survived conditioning.

Read against the paper, the sample's treatment or condition label means: allogeneic hematopoietic cell transplantation with graft depleted of TCRalphabeta T cells and CD19 B cells. The transplant recipients were children given TCRalphabeta/CD19-depleted allogeneic hematopoietic cell grafts. Libraries were prepared through PCR. Sequencer: Illumina HiSeq 2500. TCR libraries were prepared with molecular barcoding, using unique molecular identifiers to normalize TCRbeta repertoire quantification. Using fastp trimming at Q25 and MiXCR clonotype assembly, TCRdb reanalyzed the public sequencing data and kept in-frame beta chains. Records with the same CDR3 protein are collapsed into one entry carrying the most frequent genes and DNA. Across this sample there are around 270,000 distinct CDR3 sequences, with roughly 7.8% seen only once. About 9.1% of the sample belongs to the ten largest clones. Measured from the cysteine to the phenylalanine, the CDR3 is 13 residues long. Solely the CDR3 DNA is kept, with 39 bases framed from the first base. Trimming costs V 2 bases and J 5 bases, and their ends lie 12 bases apart. CDR1 and CDR2 are drawn from the germline V gene (reference sequence): GTSNPN, SVGIG.

A note on this clonotype: The antigen it recognizes is unknown. No much larger clone is present one base from it, and per-base qualities are unavailable.

The sequencing used peripheral blood, collected 360 days after TCRalphabeta/CD19-depleted stem cell transplant. This chain joins TRBV30 to TRBJ1-2, with the D gene not confidently named. The receptor was isolated from a female patient aged 2-10 years who had a stem cell transplant for Fanconi anemia, so the T cells may come from the graft donor. The nucleotides are TGTGCCTGGAGTAGCCGCCTTGGGTATGGCTACACCTTC. It encodes CAWSSRLGYGYTF.